This TCR beta chain emerged from a study of post-analysis software for immune sequencing data. The study's findings and limits: With TRBV5-6, TRBV5-1 and TRBV20-1 included, about five TRBV segments were more frequent in patients than in controls.

This CDR3 comprises 13 residues. V lost 5 bases and J lost 13, with 20 bases in between. The germline gives CDR1 LNHDA, CDR2 SQIVND (reference sequence). To note about this clonotype: Its target is unknown.

cDNA libraries of TCR beta carried unique molecular identifiers. About 500,000 cDNA molecules were obtained per 1 to 10 million input T cells. Using its own MiXCR run on the PCR reads, TCRdb lists one record per CDR3 protein. This table holds about 540,000 distinct CDR3 sequences, less than 40% found once. This sequence was found in a girl aged 2-17 years with multiple sclerosis. The chain employs TRBV19 and TRBJ2-5; tentative D call: TRBD2 (6 bases). The sample consisted of blood. CDR3 in DNA: TGTGCCAGTAGTCCGGGTACGGGAGCCGAGCGGTACTTC. Protein: CASSPGTGAERYF.